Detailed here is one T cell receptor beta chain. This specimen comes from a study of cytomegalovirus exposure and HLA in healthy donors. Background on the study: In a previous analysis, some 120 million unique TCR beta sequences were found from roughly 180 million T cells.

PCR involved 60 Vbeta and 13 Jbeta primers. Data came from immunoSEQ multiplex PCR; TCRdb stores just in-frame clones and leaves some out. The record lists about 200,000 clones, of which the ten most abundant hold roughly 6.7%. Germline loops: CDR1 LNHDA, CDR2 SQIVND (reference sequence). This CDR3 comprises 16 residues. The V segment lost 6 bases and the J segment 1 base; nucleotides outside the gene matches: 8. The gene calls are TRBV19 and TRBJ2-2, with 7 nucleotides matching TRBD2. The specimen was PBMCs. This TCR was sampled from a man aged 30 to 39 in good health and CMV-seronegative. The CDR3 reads CASSPLAAVNTGELFF. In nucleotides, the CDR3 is TGTGCCAGTAGCCCCCTAGCGGCGGTGAACACCGGGGAGCTGTTTTTT.